This T cell receptor (beta chain) came from a study of T cells in localized non-small cell lung cancer. CDR1 is SGHRS, CDR2 YFSETQ, per germline. The CDR3 extends over 12 amino acids. V lost 4 bases and J 3 bases, leaving 5 bases between the germline ends. About this clone itself: Antigen: not known.

The data were produced by immunoSEQ multiplex PCR, yet TCRdb's version contains in-frame clones alone and is incomplete. This table has some 130,000 clones, 80% to 90% appearing once. Study-wide findings and caveats: The study found T cell clonality highest in uninvolved adjacent lung, above tumor.

The sequencing here drew on peripheral blood, taken before any cancer treatment. The TCR was taken from a female donor aged 60 or older with stage I lung adenocarcinoma. This chain uses TRBV5-1 with TRBJ2-1, with D unclear. CDR3 region: CASSINYNEQFF. The CDR3 coding sequence is TGCGCCAGCAGCATAAACTACAATGAGCAGTTCTTC.